This T cell receptor beta chain originates from a study of T cell repertoires in aging, cancer and after chemotherapy. TRB rearrangements spanning V, D and J were amplified using mixed TRB-A/B primers. From the multiplex PCR reads, TCRdb called clonotypes with MiXCR, one entry per CDR3 protein. The sample carries some 15,000 distinct CDR3 sequences, 20% to 25% recorded once. TCR beta rearrangements were amplified from peripheral blood genomic DNA. The TCR was taken from a human donor in good health. The sequencing input was blood.

The CDR3 region is CASSGLTPTPTDTQYF. The CDR3 bases are TGTGCCAGCAGTGGGCTAACTCCCACCCCCACAGATACGCAGTATTTT. The chain is built from TRBV25-1 and TRBJ2-3; D is unclear. V was clipped by 4 bases and J by 2 bases, with 16 bases between them. The CDR3 totals 16 residues. CDR1 and CDR2 (germline): MGHDK, SYGVNS.